Below are 22 T cell receptor beta chains sequenced from a single sample in a study of cytomegalovirus exposure and HLA in healthy donors. The PCR was carried out with 60 Vbeta primers and 13 Jbeta primers. Here immunoSEQ multiplex PCR was the method, and the copy in TCRdb shows in-frame clones only, minus some. The sample contains over 150,000 clones, approximately 80% of which appear only once. The sample was PBMCs. These TCRs come from a woman aged 25 to 39 in good health and CMV-seropositive.

V and J are TRBV18 and TRBJ2-7; the D gene is possibly TRBD1 (5 bases). CDR3 length: 12 residues. Trimming pared 1 base from V and 5 bases from J, leaving 6 bases between. Germline CDR1 is KGHSH and CDR2 is LQKENI. This CDR3 reads CASSPQGHEQYF. The CDR3 DNA reads TGTGCCAGCTCACCACAGGGGCACGAGCAGTACTTC.

V is TRBV19 and J is TRBJ2-1; TRBD2 agrees at 9 bases. CDR3 size: 15 residues. Germline CDR1 and CDR2: LNHDA and SQIVND (reference sequence). The trim removed 5 bases at V and 8 bases at J, leaving 10 bases unmatched. The CDR3 nucleotides are TGTGCCAGTAGTCCAGGGACTAGCTTGGGTGATGAGCAGTTCTTC. Translating it yields CASSPGTSLGDEQFF.

The gene calls are TRBV5-5 and TRBJ1-3; a weak D match, TRBD1 (6 bases). Germline-derived CDR1 and CDR2 are SGHKS and YYEKEE (reference sequence). With 4 bases removed from V and 0 bases from J, the gap between germline ends came to 11 bases. The CDR3 length is 15 residues. CDR3 loop: CASSEDSRSGNTIYF. Written as DNA, the CDR3 is TGTGCCAGCAGCGAGGACAGCCGCTCTGGAAACACCATATATTTT.

V and J are TRBV6-6 and TRBJ1-4; 9 bases match TRBD1. The CDR3 runs 16 residues. V shed 4 bases, J shed 7 bases, and the junction held 10 bases outside the gene matches. From germline, CDR1 is MNHNY and CDR2 SVGAGI (reference sequence). The CDR3 sequence: CASSSQTGTGSEKLFF. The DNA for the CDR3 is TGTGCCAGCAGTTCACAAACCGGGACAGGGAGTGAAAAACTGTTTTTT.

CDR3 in DNA: TGTGCCAGCAGTTTACCGACTAGCGGGGGAACAGATACGCAGTATTTT. Translation gives CASSLPTSGGTDTQYF. The rearrangement uses TRBV27 and TRBJ2-3; 12 bases fit TRBD2. Trimming at V came to 2 bases and at J to 3 bases, leaving 3 bases not matched to a gene. CDR3 length equals 16 residues. The germline V gene encodes CDR1 MNHEY and CDR2 SMNVEV (reference sequence).

The chain recombines TRBV21-1 with TRBJ1-5; TRBD1, the table's D call, lacks a check against the DNA. TRBV21-1 is labeled a pseudogene. The CDR3 spans 13 residues. CDR3 in DNA: TGTGCCAGCAGCAGGCAGGGAAATCAGCCCCAGCATTTT. It encodes CASSRQGNQPQHF.

This chain links TRBV5-1 with TRBJ1-6, with 10 bases matching TRBD1. The germline V gene encodes CDR1 SGHRS and CDR2 YFSETQ. The CDR3 contains 16 residues. J was trimmed by 9 bases and V by 0 bases; bases with no gene match: 6. The CDR3 is CASSLARTGGSSPLHF. For the CDR3, the DNA is TGCGCCAGCAGCTTGGCCAGGACAGGGGGTAGTTCACCCCTCCACTTT.

The rearrangement joins TRBV4-2 to TRBJ2-2; D is undetermined. CDR3 size: 17 residues. V was pared by 0 bases and J by 1 base, with 12 bases between. The germline V gene encodes CDR1 LGHNA and CDR2 YNFKEQ. The chain's CDR3 is CASSQDPTPLNTGELFF. The CDR3 nucleotides read TGTGCCAGCAGCCAAGACCCGACACCCCTGAACACCGGGGAGCTGTTTTTT.

The CDR3 bases are TGTGCCAGCAGCTCGGACAGGCGTGGCAATGAGCAGTTCTTC. Translated, it gives CASSSDRRGNEQFF. The V gene is TRBV7-9, the J gene TRBJ2-1; 7 positions match TRBD1. This CDR3 is 14 amino acids long. CDR1 is SEHNR and CDR2 is FQNEAQ in the germline V gene (reference sequence). V shed 4 bases, J shed 6 bases, and the junction held 6 bases outside the gene matches.

The J gene is TRBJ1-2, the V gene TRBV28; TRBD1 might be the D (6 bases). Germline CDR1 reads MDHEN; CDR2 reads SYDVKM. V was clipped by 6 bases and J by 5 bases, with 13 bases between them. The CDR3 spans 13 residues. CDR3 amino acids: CASREDSHYGYTF. In nucleotides, the CDR3 is TGTGCCAGCAGAGAGGACAGCCATTATGGCTACACCTTC.

V gene TRBV6-6 combines with J gene TRBJ1-1; 9 bases are a match to TRBD1. CDR1 is MNHNY, CDR2 SVGAGI, per germline (reference sequence). The CDR3 has 12 residues. The V segment lost 6 bases and the J segment 6 bases; nucleotides outside the gene matches: 2. The chain's CDR3 is CASRGQGAEAFF. The CDR3 DNA reads TGTGCCAGCAGGGGACAGGGAGCTGAAGCTTTCTTT.

This clone turned up a few times. V and J are TRBV6-6 and TRBJ1-4; 9 bases are a match to TRBD1. After removal of 5 bases from V and 5 bases from J, the junction contained 6 bases not matched to a gene. The germline CDR1 and CDR2 sequences are MNHNY and SVGAGI (reference sequence). CDR3 length: 15 amino acids. The CDR3 loop reads CASSLIGQGNEKLFF. CDR3 nucleotide sequence: TGTGCCAGCAGTCTAATCGGACAGGGGAATGAAAAACTGTTTTTT.

The chain has TRBV4-2 and TRBJ2-7, with D perhaps matching TRBD1 (6 bases). V lost 4 bases to trimming and J lost 2 bases, with 15 bases between them. CDR3 length: 15 amino acids. The V gene's germline CDR1 is LGHNA and CDR2 YNFKEQ. The CDR3 region is CASSLIPGTTYEQYF. In DNA form, the CDR3 reads TGTGCCAGCAGCCTGATTCCAGGGACAACCTACGAGCAGTACTTC.

This clone was recorded once. The chain carries TRBV19 and TRBJ1-2, with 7 bases lining up with TRBD1. The CDR3 contains 14 residues. Germline V gives CDR1 LNHDA, CDR2 SQIVND (reference sequence). The trim removed 5 bases at V and 1 base at J, leaving 4 bases unmatched. The CDR3 DNA reads TGTGCCAGTAGTTTGGGACAGCTTAACTATGGCTACACCTTC. Translation: CASSLGQLNYGYTF.

The DNA for the CDR3 is TGTGCCAGCATGGGACAGGGATCGGATCAGCCCCAGCATTTT. It is translated as CASMGQGSDQPQHF. This chain uses TRBV28 with TRBJ1-5; 9 bases map to TRBD1. Germline-derived CDR1 and CDR2 are MDHEN and SYDVKM. CDR3 length: 14 residues. V was clipped by 7 bases and J by 5 bases; unmatched bases: 6.

This sequence joins TRBV7-2 and TRBJ1-5, with 8 positions matching TRBD1. V was clipped by 3 bases and J by 4 bases; unmatched bases: 2. The CDR3 spans 14 residues. The germline V gene encodes CDR1 SGHTA and CDR2 FQGNSA. CDR3 sequence (DNA): TGTGCCAGCAGCTTGGGGGACAGGAATCAGCCCCAGCATTTT. Protein sequence: CASSLGDRNQPQHF.

With regard to this clone: The junction does not match germline at one end; this may be a read error. This chain links TRBV7-9 with TRBJ1-3; D call uncertain. The germline V gene has CDR1 SEHNR and CDR2 FQNEAQ (reference sequence). The CDR3 loop spans 13 amino acids. CDR3 protein: CSSSLNFRNTIYF. CDR3 nucleotide sequence: TGTTCCAGCAGCTTAAACTTTCGGAACACCATATATTTT. Full variable domain (outside the CDR3, taken from reference TRBV7-9 and TRBJ1-3): DTGVSQNPRHKITKRGQNVTFRCDPISEHNRLYWYRQTLGQGPEFLTYFQNEAQLEKSRLLSDRFSAERPKGSFSTLEIQRTEQGDSAMYLCSSSLNFRNTIYFGEGSWLTVV.

CDR3 residues: CASSLERGYGYTF. CDR3 nucleotides: TGTGCCAGCAGCTTAGAGAGAGGCTATGGCTACACCTTC. The V call is TRBV7-3, the J call TRBJ1-2; D gene uncertain. This CDR3 comprises 13 residues. CDR1 and CDR2 (germline): SGHTA, FQGTGA. V lost 2 bases, J lost 4 bases, and 8 bases lay in between.

The genes are TRBV15 and TRBJ2-3; no clear D gene. Germline V lookup: CDR1 LNHNV, CDR2 YYDKDF (reference sequence). This CDR3 is built from 12 residues. V lost 5 bases to trimming and J lost 1 base, with 4 bases between them. The CDR3 region is CATSAGTDTQYF. CDR3 DNA sequence: TGTGCCACCAGCGCAGGCACAGATACGCAGTATTTT.

V and J are TRBV6-1 and TRBJ2-7; D possibly corresponds to TRBD1 (6 bases). The CDR3 consists of 13 residues. Germline loops: CDR1 MNHNS, CDR2 SASEGT. Trimming shortened V by 7 bases and J by 6 bases, and 16 bases separated the two germline ends. CDR3 in amino acids: CASTEGDIREQYF. The CDR3 DNA reads as TGTGCCAGCACTGAGGGGGACATTCGCGAGCAGTACTTC.

The CDR3 here is CASSPRGDSYEQYF. The CDR3 nucleotides are TGTGCCAGCAGCCCCCGGGGGGACTCCTACGAGCAGTACTTC. J is TRBJ2-7 and V is TRBV9; 7 bases align to TRBD2. Unmatched junction bases numbered 4, after V lost 4 bases and J lost 0 bases. The germline gives CDR1 SGDLS, CDR2 YYNGEE. This CDR3 region has 14 residues.

The chain links TRBV6-5 to TRBJ1-1; tentative D call: TRBD1 (5 bases). The CDR3 runs to 14 residues. V lost 6 bases to trimming and J lost 4 bases, with 15 bases between them. From germline, CDR1 is MNHEY and CDR2 SVGAGI. CDR3 loop: CASSPRGERTEAFF. CDR3 nucleotide sequence: TGTGCCAGCAGCCCCCGGGGGGAGCGCACTGAAGCTTTCTTT.